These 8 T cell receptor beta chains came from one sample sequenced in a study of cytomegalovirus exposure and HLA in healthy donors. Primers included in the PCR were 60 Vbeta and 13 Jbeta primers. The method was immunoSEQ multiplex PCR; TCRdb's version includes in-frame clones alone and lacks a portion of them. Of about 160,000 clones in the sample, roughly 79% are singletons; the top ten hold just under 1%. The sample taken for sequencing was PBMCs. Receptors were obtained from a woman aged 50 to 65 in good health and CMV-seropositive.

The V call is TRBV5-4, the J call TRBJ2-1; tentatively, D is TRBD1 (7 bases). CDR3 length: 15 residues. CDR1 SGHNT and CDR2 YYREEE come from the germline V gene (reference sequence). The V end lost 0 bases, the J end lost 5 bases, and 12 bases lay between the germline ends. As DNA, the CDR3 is TGTGCCAGCAGCTTGGGACAGGGAGGCGACAATGAGCAGTTCTTC. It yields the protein CASSLGQGGDNEQFF.

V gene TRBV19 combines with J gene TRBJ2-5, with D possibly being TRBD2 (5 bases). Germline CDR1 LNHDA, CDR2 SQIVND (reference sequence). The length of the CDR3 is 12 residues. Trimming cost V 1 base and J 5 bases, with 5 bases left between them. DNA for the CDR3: TGTGCCAGTAGTATAGCGGGGGAGACCCAGTACTTC. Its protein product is CASSIAGETQYF.

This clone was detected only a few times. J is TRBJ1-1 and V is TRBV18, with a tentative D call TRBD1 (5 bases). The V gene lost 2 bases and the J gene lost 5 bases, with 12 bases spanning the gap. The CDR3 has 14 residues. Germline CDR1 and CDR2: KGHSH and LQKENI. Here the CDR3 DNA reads TGTGCCAGCTCACCAGTTGGGGCGCGGACTGAAGCTTTCTTT. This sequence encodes CASSPVGARTEAFF.

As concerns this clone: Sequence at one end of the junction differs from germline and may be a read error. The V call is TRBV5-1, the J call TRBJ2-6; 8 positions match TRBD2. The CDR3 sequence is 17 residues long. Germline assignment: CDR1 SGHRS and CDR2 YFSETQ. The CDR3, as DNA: TGCGCCAGCTCGGGGGGGACATATACTACTGGCGCCAACGTCCTGACTTTC. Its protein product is CASSGGTYTTGANVLTF.

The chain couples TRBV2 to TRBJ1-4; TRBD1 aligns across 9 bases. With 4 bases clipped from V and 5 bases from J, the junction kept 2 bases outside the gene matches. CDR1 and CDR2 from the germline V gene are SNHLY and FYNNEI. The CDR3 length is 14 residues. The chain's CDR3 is CASSAGTGNEKLFF. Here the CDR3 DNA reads TGTGCCAGCAGTGCCGGGACAGGGAATGAAAAACTGTTTTTT. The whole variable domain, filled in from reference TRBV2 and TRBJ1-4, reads EPEVTQTPSHQVTQMGQEVILRCVPISNHLYFYWYRQILGQKVEFLVSFYNNEISEKSEIFDDQFSVERPDGSNFTLKIRSTKLEDSAMYFCASSAGTGNEKLFFGSGTQLSVL.

CDR3 coding DNA: TGCGCCAGCAGCCCAGGATCGGCTTTCAATAGCAATCAGCCCCAGCATTTT. It codes for CASSPGSAFNSNQPQHF. This chain connects TRBV5-1 to TRBJ1-5; the D is unclear. Germline values: CDR1 SGHRS, CDR2 YFSETQ. The CDR3 length is 17 residues. V lost 4 bases and J lost 0, with 17 bases in between.

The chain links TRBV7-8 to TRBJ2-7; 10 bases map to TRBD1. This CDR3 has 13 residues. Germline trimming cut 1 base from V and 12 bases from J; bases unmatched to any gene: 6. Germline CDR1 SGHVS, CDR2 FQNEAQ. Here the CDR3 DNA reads TGTGCCAGCAGCTTAGAGGGACAGGGGCTCAGGTACTTC. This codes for CASSLEGQGLRYF.

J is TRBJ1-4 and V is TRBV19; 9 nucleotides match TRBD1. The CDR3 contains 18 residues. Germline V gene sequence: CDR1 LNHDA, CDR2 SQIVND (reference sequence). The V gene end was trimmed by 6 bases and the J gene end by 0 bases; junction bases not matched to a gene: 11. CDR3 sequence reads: CASRDLDRGWATNEKLFF. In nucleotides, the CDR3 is TGTGCCAGTAGAGACCTGGACAGGGGATGGGCAACTAATGAAAAACTGTTTTTT.